The 25 T cell receptor beta chains reported below all come from one sample, sequenced in a study of T cells after yellow fever vaccination. MiXCR, applied by TCRdb to the 5' RACE reads, yields one record per CDR3 protein. The sample yields more than 250,000 distinct CDR3 sequences, around 7.3% seen once. Here the sequenced sample was PBMCs, taken more than 40 days after the first yellow fever vaccination. These receptors came from a man between 18 and 29 years old who received the YFV17D yellow fever vaccine.

This clonotype was observed at least ten times. V gene TRBV12-3 or TRBV12-4 combines with J gene TRBJ2-7, with TRBD1 as a possible D gene (6 bases). Trimming left V 5 bases short and J 6 bases short, with 14 bases between. CDR3 length equals 13 residues. CDR3 nucleotide sequence: TGTGCCAGCAGTCCAACAGGGCCCCCCGAGCAGTACTTC. Translating gives CASSPTGPPEQYF.

The chain carries TRBV4-1 and TRBJ2-6; D is undetermined. Germline V CDR1 and CDR2: MGHRA, YSYEKL. This CDR3 has 13 amino acids. The V gene lost 2 bases and the J gene lost 3 bases, with 2 bases spanning the gap. This CDR3 is CASSQNGANVLTF. In DNA, the CDR3 is TGCGCCAGCAGCCAAAATGGGGCCAACGTCCTGACTTTC.

The CDR3: CASRDGSGANVLTF. As DNA, the CDR3 is TGTGCCAGCAGGGACGGATCTGGGGCCAACGTCCTGACTTTC. This chain joins TRBV12-3 or TRBV12-4 and TRBJ2-6; D is unresolved. This CDR3 contains 14 residues. V was shortened by 6 bases and J by 1 base, with 7 bases between the two germline ends.

This chain links TRBV20-1 with TRBJ1-3, with D unclear. The CDR3 has 13 amino acids. Germline-derived CDR1 and CDR2 are DFQATT and SNEGSKA (reference sequence). The V gene lost 5 bases and the J gene lost 2 bases, with 10 bases spanning the gap. CDR3 loop: CSARGVAGNTIYF. The CDR3 region has the DNA TGCAGTGCTCGCGGAGTGGCTGGAAACACCATATATTTT.

This clonotype has just a few counts. The V gene is TRBV5-8, the J gene TRBJ1-1; D may be TRBD1 (5 bases). The CDR3 has 13 amino acids. Germline values: CDR1 SGHTS, CDR2 YDEGEE. V was pared by 2 bases and J by 7 bases, with 12 bases between. CDR3 sequence: CASSLRGGGEAFF. CDR3 DNA: TGTGCCAGCAGCTTAAGGGGTGGGGGTGAAGCTTTCTTT.

The V gene is TRBV7-3, the J gene TRBJ2-3; 16 positions agree with TRBD2. J gave up 8 bases and V 6 bases, and 11 bases lay outside the gene matches. Germline V gene data show CDR1 as SGHTA and CDR2 as FQGTGA. The CDR3 consists of 17 residues. For the CDR3, the DNA is TGTGCCAGCAGGCGTACCGGGACTAGCGGGGGGGACGGTACGCAGTATTTT. Its protein product is CASRRTGTSGGDGTQYF.

The V gene is TRBV7-2, the J gene TRBJ2-4; D call uncertain. CDR3 length: 12 amino acids. Germline assignment: CDR1 SGHTA and CDR2 FQGNSA. The germline V and J ends were trimmed by 1 base and 8 bases, with 6 bases remaining between them. CDR3 nucleotides: TGTGCCAGCAGCTTAGAGCCTTACATTCAGTACTTC. This sequence encodes CASSLEPYIQYF. The variable domain in full, completed from reference TRBV7-2 and TRBJ2-4, reads GAGVSQSPSNKVTEKGKDVELRCDPISGHTALYWYRQSLGQGLEFLIYFQGNSAPDKSGLPSDRFSAERTGGSVSTLTIQRTQQEDSAVYLCASSLEPYIQYFGAGTRLSVL.

The CDR3 DNA follows: TGTGCCAGCAGTACCGCGGGGACAGAATCCTACGAGCAGTACTTC. Protein: CASSTAGTESYEQYF. The chain couples TRBV28 to TRBJ2-7; TRBD1 is a possible D gene (7 bases). Germline CDR1 and CDR2: MDHEN and SYDVKM. V was trimmed by 5 bases and J by 1 base, leaving 15 bases between them. The CDR3 length is 15 residues.

A few counts support this clonotype. V gene TRBV29-1 combines with J gene TRBJ2-5; D might be TRBD2 (6 bases). CDR1 and CDR2 (germline): SQVTM, ANQGSEA. The CDR3 runs to 14 residues. Trimming left V 6 bases short and J 0 bases short, with 14 bases between. CDR3 nucleotide sequence: TGCAGCGTGCGGGGCAGGCAGAACCAAGAGACCCAGTACTTC. It specifies CSVRGRQNQETQYF. Together with reference TRBV29-1 and TRBJ2-5, the CDR3 gives the full variable domain: SAVISQKPSRDICQRGTSLTIQCQVDSQVTMMFWYRQQPGQSLTLIATANQGSEATYESGFVIDKFPISRPNLTFSTLTVSNMSPEDSSIYLCSVRGRQNQETQYFGPGTRLLVL.

At least ten counts were recorded for this clonotype. The V gene is TRBV28, the J gene TRBJ1-2, with D perhaps TRBD1 (5 bases). Germline V lookup: CDR1 MDHEN, CDR2 SYDVKM. With 3 bases removed from V and 8 bases from J, the gap between germline ends came to 7 bases. The CDR3 runs to 11 residues. The CDR3 DNA sequence: TGTGCCAGCAGTTTCCGGGGCGGCTACACCTTC. It is translated as CASSFRGGYTF.

This clonotype was recorded a few times. The V call is TRBV5-1, the J call TRBJ2-1, with no clear D. Trimming removed 4 bases from V and 5 bases from J, with 16 bases in between. The germline V gene encodes CDR1 SGHRS and CDR2 YFSETQ. The CDR3 has 15 amino acids. CDR3 coding DNA: TGCGCCAGCAGCCCTCAAGATCCTCGTCACAATGAGCAGTTCTTC. Its protein product is CASSPQDPRHNEQFF. The full variable domain, its missing parts supplied by reference TRBV5-1 and TRBJ2-1, is KAGVTQTPRYLIKTRGQQVTLSCSPISGHRSVSWYQQTPGQGLQFLFEYFSETQRNKGNFPGRFSGRQFSNSRSEMNVSTLELGDSALYLCASSPQDPRHNEQFFGPGTRLTVL.

This clonotype appeared a few times. The chain has TRBV20-1 and TRBJ2-1, with TRBD1 as a possible D gene (5 bases). Germline CDR1 and CDR2: DFQATT and SNEGSKA (reference sequence). CDR3 length equals 12 residues. Trimming took 5 bases from V and 5 from J, leaving 10 bases between them. CDR3 DNA: TGCAGTGCTCCAAGACAGCACAATGAGCAGTTCTTC. Translating it yields CSAPRQHNEQFF.

This clonotype was detected many times. The V and J genes are TRBV21-1 and TRBJ2-2; the DNA was not compared with TRBD1, the D call given in the table. TRBV21-1 is listed as a pseudogene. The CDR3 sequence is 21 residues long. CDR3 coding DNA: TGTGCCAGCAGCCTCGACCCCGGGACAGGGGGCGTTAGCGATAGGGTCGGGGAGCTGTTTTTT. It is translated as CASSLDPGTGGVSDRVGELFF.

In its sample, this clonotype was seen many times. The genes are TRBV29-1 and TRBJ1-1, with D hard to call. Deletions cut 7 bases from V and 6 bases from J, with 9 bases between. This CDR3 comprises 10 residues. CDR1 is SQVTM and CDR2 is ANQGSEA in the germline V gene. CDR3 in DNA: TGCAGCGCGGCGTCGGCTGAAGCTTTCTTT. Encoded protein: CSAASAEAFF.

The sample holds many counts of this clonotype. The V call is TRBV28, the J call TRBJ2-7; tentative D call: TRBD1 (5 bases). The CDR3 consists of 14 residues. V was shortened by 8 bases and J by 6 bases, with 20 bases between the two germline ends. CDR1 and CDR2 (germline): MDHEN, SYDVKM. CDR3 amino acids: CASGTGRWGSEQYV. The CDR3 nucleotides are TGTGCCAGCGGAACAGGCCGGTGGGGTTCCGAGCAGTACGTC.

This clonotype was seen ten or more times. The genes are TRBV14 and TRBJ2-1; D uncertain. This CDR3 is 12 amino acids long. V was cut by 4 bases and J by 7 bases, with 8 bases left in between. CDR1 is SGHDN and CDR2 is FVKESK in the germline V gene. The CDR3 nucleotides read TGTGCCAGCAGCCCAGCGCTAAATGAGCAGTTCTTC. Translated: CASSPALNEQFF.

This rearrangement joins TRBV4-2 to TRBJ1-6; unclear D gene. CDR3 length: 15 amino acids. The V gene lost 1 base and the J gene lost 4 bases, with 8 bases spanning the gap. Looked up from germline, CDR1 is LGHNA and CDR2 is YNFKEQ. The CDR3 sequence: CASSQGREYNSPLHF. The DNA of the CDR3 is TGTGCCAGCAGCCAAGGAAGGGAATATAATTCACCCCTCCACTTT.

The sample holds a few counts of this clonotype. The rearrangement uses TRBV7-9 and TRBJ2-5; 8 bases align to TRBD1. From germline, CDR1 is SEHNR and CDR2 FQNEAQ (reference sequence). After removal of 8 bases from V and 2 bases from J, the junction contained 7 bases not matched to a gene. The CDR3 loop spans 14 amino acids. The CDR3 bases are TGTGCCAGCTGGACAGGGTACCTACAAGAGACCCAGTACTTC. The encoded protein is CASWTGYLQETQYF. The variable domain in full, with the rest retrieved from reference TRBV7-9 and TRBJ2-5, is DTGVSQNPRHKITKRGQNVTFRCDPISEHNRLYWYRQTLGQGPEFLTYFQNEAQLEKSRLLSDRFSAERPKGSFSTLEIQRTEQGDSAMYLCASWTGYLQETQYFGPGTRLLVL.

This clonotype was counted ten times or more. V is TRBV20-1 and J is TRBJ2-7; 10 nucleotides match TRBD1. The CDR3 has 14 residues. J was trimmed by 3 bases and V by 1 base; bases with no gene match: 3. The germline gives CDR1 DFQATT, CDR2 SNEGSKA (reference sequence). The CDR3 loop reads CSARGQGAFYEQYF. The CDR3 DNA follows: TGCAGTGCTAGAGGACAGGGGGCGTTCTACGAGCAGTACTTC.

This clonotype was recorded at least ten times. This chain uses TRBV5-1 with TRBJ2-2, with D possibly called TRBD1 or TRBD2 (5 bases each). This CDR3 comprises 16 residues. V lost 3 bases to trimming and J lost 7 bases, with 19 bases between them. The germline V gene encodes CDR1 SGHRS and CDR2 YFSETQ. The CDR3 loop is CASSSRAGSLVGELFF. The DNA of the CDR3 is TGCGCCAGCAGCTCGAGGGCAGGGTCTCTGGTCGGGGAGCTGTTTTTT.

This clonotype was recorded at least ten times. This chain uses TRBV20-1 with TRBJ2-1, with D possibly TRBD2 on 5 matching bases. The CDR3 contains 14 residues. CDR1 is DFQATT, CDR2 SNEGSKA, per germline (reference sequence). V lost 2 bases and J 9 bases, leaving 17 bases between the germline ends. DNA for the CDR3: TGCAGTGCTAGAAAGGCTTTACTTGAGGGTGAGCAGTTCTTC. Encoded protein: CSARKALLEGEQFF.

In this sample, this clonotype turned up a few times. The chain links TRBV20-1 to TRBJ2-7; 8 nucleotides line up with TRBD1. V gave up 4 bases and J gave up 7 bases; unmatched junction bases: 9. Per germline, CDR1 DFQATT and CDR2 SNEGSKA (reference sequence). The CDR3 is made up of 13 amino acids. Here the CDR3 reads CSAIRQGLGEQYF. CDR3 bases: TGCAGTGCTATCCGACAGGGGTTGGGAGAGCAGTACTTC.

This clonotype was detected only a few times. V is TRBV10-3 and J is TRBJ1-5, with 9 bases fitting TRBD1. This CDR3 region has 14 residues. With 6 bases clipped from V and 5 bases from J, the junction kept 5 bases outside the gene matches. Germline V gives CDR1 ENHRY, CDR2 SYGVKD. CDR3 nucleotide sequence: TGTGCCATCAGATCCGGGACAGGGCATCAGCCCCAGCATTTT. It encodes CAIRSGTGHQPQHF.

This clonotype was recorded a few times. This chain connects TRBV20-1 to TRBJ1-2; D unresolved. CDR3 size: 12 residues. CDR1 is DFQATT and CDR2 is SNEGSKA in the germline V gene (reference sequence). V was shortened by 5 bases and J by 3 bases, with 10 bases between the two germline ends. CDR3 protein: CSAFQTDYGYTF. As DNA, the CDR3 is TGCAGTGCTTTTCAAACCGACTATGGCTACACCTTC.

Note on this clonotype: Being one base from a much bigger clone, this may be a read error. The rearrangement joins TRBV12-3 or TRBV12-4 to TRBJ2-7, with 8 bases lining up with TRBD1. The length of the CDR3 is 15 residues. Trimming at V came to 1 base and at J to 4 bases, leaving 6 bases not matched to a gene. The CDR3 nucleotides read TGTGCCAGCAGTTTAGTGGCAGGGGGCACGTACGAGCAGTACGTC. It encodes CASSLVAGGTYEQYV.